This T cell receptor beta chain was observed in a study of blood T cell repertoires in COVID-19. Study background: Samples came from the United States, Italy and Spain, spanning acute and convalescent COVID-19.

This CDR3 has 12 residues. The ends were cut back, 7 bases at V and 2 bases at J, with 12 bases in the middle. Germline V lookup: CDR1 SQVTM, CDR2 ANQGSEA. TCRdb's copy holds only in-frame clones and misses some; the assay was immunoSEQ multiplex PCR. The repertoire holds 15,000 to 20,000 clones, with 70% to 90% as singletons. Specimen: peripheral blood. This chain uses TRBV29-1 with TRBJ2-7, with a tentative D call TRBD2 (6 bases). The sequence derives from a human donor with active COVID-19. The donor label of this sample is uncertain. CDR3 sequence (DNA): TGCAGCGCCCGGGACTTCACCTACGAGCAGTACTTC. Translating it yields CSARDFTYEQYF.